A selection of T cell receptor beta chains follows, all from one sample in a study of Ad26.COV2.S vaccination and SARS-CoV-2 variants. The data were produced by immunoSEQ multiplex PCR, yet TCRdb's version contains in-frame clones alone and is incomplete. The sample holds 410,000 or so clones, 75% to 95% seen once. The sample in question was peripheral blood, obtained in a trial of Ad26.COV2.S vaccine versus placebo. These receptors were collected from a person aged 18 to 65 who received the Ad26.COV2.S COVID-19 vaccine or a placebo. Each CDR3 is given with its conserved first and last residue. The D gene is left open where the match is weak. Clone sizes are given selectively: once, few, many, or a class where the clone is expanded.

clone size,J gene,V gene,D gene,CDR3 DNA,CDR3 protein
once,TRBJ2-7,TRBV7-2,TRBD2,TGTGCCAGCAGCTCCAACGAGGGACTAGCGTGGAGCTCCTACGAGCAGTACTTC,CASSSNEGLAWSSYEQYF
NA,TRBJ2-7,TRBV6-2/TRBV6-3,NA,TGTGCCAGCAGTTACGGGAGCGAGCAGTACTTC,CASSYGSEQYF
once,TRBJ2-7,TRBV6-5,TRBD2,TGTGCCAGCAGCCCCACCAGCGGGAGACCCTACGAGCAGTACTTC,CASSPTSGRPYEQYF
NA,TRBJ2-3,TRBV20-1,NA,TGCAGTGCTAGTGCCAGCGGGGATACGCAGTATTTT,CSASASGDTQYF
NA,TRBJ2-5,TRBV27,NA,TGTGCCAGCAGTCCAGGGACATTTCAAGAGACCCAGTACTTC,CASSPGTFQETQYF
NA,TRBJ2-1,TRBV30,NA,TGTGCCTGGACACGGGGGAGTAGTAGGAATGAGCAGTTCTTC,CAWTRGSSRNEQFF
NA,TRBJ2-1,TRBV5-1,TRBD2,TGCGCCAGCAGCACAGAAGGGACTAGCGGGATCCATGAGCAGTTCTTC,CASSTEGTSGIHEQFF
NA,TRBJ1-1,TRBV19,NA,TGTGCCAGTAGTACCACGGGCCTCGGGAGAACTGAAGCTTTCTTT,CASSTTGLGRTEAFF
NA,TRBJ2-1,TRBV2,TRBD2,TGTGCCAGCAGGTCTAGCGGGAGCTCCTCAAATGAGCAGTTCTTC,CASRSSGSSSNEQFF
NA,TRBJ2-5,TRBV7-9,NA,TGTGCCAGCAGCAGTCTAAAGTGGGAGAGAGAGACCCAGTACTTC,CASSSLKWERETQYF
NA,TRBJ2-4,TRBV2,TRBD2,TGTGCCAGCAGGGGCGGGAGTGGAAACATTCAGTACTTC,CASRGGSGNIQYF
NA,TRBJ2-4,TRBV7-9,NA,TGTGCCAGCACCCCCGGGGCTCTAGCCAAAAACATTCAGTACTTC,CASTPGALAKNIQYF
NA,TRBJ2-5,TRBV6-5,NA,TGTGCCAGCAGTCACTGGTTCATGTCCGGAGAGACCCAGTACTTC,CASSHWFMSGETQYF
NA,TRBJ2-1,TRBV7-2,NA,TGTGCCAGCAGCTTAGTCAAGGCAGGGGAGAATAAGCAGTTCTTC,CASSLVKAGENKQFF
NA,TRBJ2-5,TRBV5-6,NA,TGTGCCAGCAGCTTGGAAAGGGGTCGGACCCAGTACTTC,CASSLERGRTQYF
NA,TRBJ2-7,TRBV7-8,NA,TGTGCCAGCAGCTTAGTCCCGGCGGGCGGTCCCTACGAGCAGTACTTC,CASSLVPAGGPYEQYF
NA,TRBJ2-7,TRBV2,NA,TGTGCCAGCTACGAACCCGGGAAGACCTACGAGCAGTACTTC,CASYEPGKTYEQYF
NA,TRBJ1-3,TRBV10-3,TRBD1,TGTGCCGTCTTGACAGGGAGTGGAAACACCATATATTTT,CAVLTGSGNTIYF
NA,TRBJ1-6,TRBV5-6,NA,TGTGCCAGCAGCCGGTCGGGACTAGGCAATTCACCCCTCCACTTT,CASSRSGLGNSPLHF
NA,TRBJ1-2,TRBV18,NA,TGTGCCAGCTCACCACCGTGGGGGGAGTATGGCTACACCTTC,CASSPPWGEYGYTF
NA,TRBJ2-2,TRBV24-1,NA,TGTGCCACCAGTGATTATACCGGGGAGCTGTTTTTT,CATSDYTGELFF
NA,TRBJ2-7,TRBV9,NA,TGTGCCAGCAGCGCAGCCGCGAGCGCTAGAAACTACGAGCAGTACTTC,CASSAAASARNYEQYF
NA,TRBJ2-7,TRBV28,NA,TGTGCCAGCAGTTCTCTCCTAGGGTGGCAGTACTTC,CASSSLLGWQYF
NA,TRBJ2-3,TRBV29-1,TRBD1,TGCAGCGGGCGGACGACAGGGGGCACAGATACGCAGTATTTT,CSGRTTGGTDTQYF
NA,TRBJ1-2,TRBV5-6,NA,TGTGCCAGCAGCTTGAAACCCCAACAAGTGTGGTCCTATGGCTACACCTTC,CASSLKPQQVWSYGYTF
NA,TRBJ2-7,TRBV7-2,TRBD1,TGTGCCAGCAGCCCGCCGGGGTTACAGGGGGGTCGGGAGCAGTACTTC,CASSPPGLQGGREQYF
NA,TRBJ1-5,TRBV6-6,NA,TGTGCCAGCAGTTACGGGGGCCAGGATCAGCCCCAGCATTTT,CASSYGGQDQPQHF
NA,TRBJ2-2,TRBV19,NA,TGTGCCAGTAGGCTAGGGTGGACCGGGGAGCTGTTTTTT,CASRLGWTGELFF
NA,TRBJ2-3,TRBV12-1,NA,TGTGCCAGCAGCCCCGGAGGTGATACAGGGGGGGATACGCAGTATTTT,CASSPGGDTGGDTQYF
NA,TRBJ1-1,TRBV20-1,NA,TGCAGTGCTGCGGTCTGGACTGAAGCTTTCTTT,CSAAVWTEAFF
once,TRBJ2-3,TRBV10-1,TRBD2,TGCGCCAGCAGTGAAACGACTAGCGGCACAGATACGCAGTATTTT,CASSETTSGTDTQYF
NA,TRBJ2-1,TRBV23-1,NA,TGCGCCAGCACTCCGTGTGGTGACAGGTTGTATGAGCAGTTCTTC,CASTPCGDRLYEQFF
NA,TRBJ2-5,TRBV14,TRBD2,TGTGCCAGCAGCCAAGGTGTGGTAGCGGGAGGGCTAGAGACCCAGTACTTC,CASSQGVVAGGLETQYF
once,TRBJ2-7,TRBV14,NA,TGTGCCAGCAGCCAAAGAGGGGGACTTGGAGGAGAGCAGTACTTC,CASSQRGGLGGEQYF
NA,TRBJ2-7,TRBV7-9,NA,TGTGCCAGCAGCCCCCTGAACTTC,CASSPLNF
NA,TRBJ1-4,TRBV18,NA,TGTGCCAGCTCACCACCGAGCAGGGAGGGTGAAAAACTGTTTTTT,CASSPPSREGEKLFF
NA,TRBJ2-7,TRBV12-3/TRBV12-4,NA,TGTGCCAGCAGGGTCTACCCAAACTACGAGCAGTACTTC,CASRVYPNYEQYF
NA,TRBJ2-7,TRBV12-3/TRBV12-4,NA,TGTGCCAGCAGTTTAATAGGGGGTCCAGAGCAGTACTTC,CASSLIGGPEQYF
NA,TRBJ2-7,TRBV5-1,TRBD2,TGCGCCAGCAGCTTTCTAGCGGGAGACTTTTACGAGCAGTACTTC,CASSFLAGDFYEQYF
NA,TRBJ2-7,TRBV27,NA,TGTGCCAGCAGTTTATTTGGGACAACCACCTACGAGCAGTACTTC,CASSLFGTTTYEQYF
NA,TRBJ1-2,TRBV7-2,NA,TGTGCCAGCAGCTTAGCAGGGCTAGGAGCACCTGGCTACACCTTC,CASSLAGLGAPGYTF
NA,TRBJ2-3,TRBV9,TRBD1,TGTGCCAGCAGCGTAGAGGTCAGGGGGGATACGCAGTATTTT,CASSVEVRGDTQYF
NA,TRBJ2-3,TRBV10-3,NA,TGTGCCATCAGTGGCAGGGGAGGGGCGGCCGTCACAGATACGCAGTATTTT,CAISGRGGAAVTDTQYF
NA,TRBJ2-7,TRBV11-1,NA,TGTGCCAGCAGCTTAGAGTGGGGACCTAGCGCGGGCGAGCAGTACTTC,CASSLEWGPSAGEQYF
NA,TRBJ2-1,TRBV12-5,TRBD2,TGTGCTAGTGGTTTGGTAGCGGGAGATTTGGTTAACAATGAGCAGTTCTTC,CASGLVAGDLVNNEQFF
NA,TRBJ2-3,TRBV11-2,TRBD1,TGTGCCAGCAGCTTTACGGTACAGGGGGGTGGGACAGATACGCAGTATTTT,CASSFTVQGGGTDTQYF
NA,TRBJ2-2,TRBV19,NA,TGTGCCAGTAGTATTAAGGGGGGGGCTCAAGGAACACCGAACACCGGGGAGCTGTTTTTT,CASSIKGGAQGTPNTGELFF
NA,TRBJ2-2,TRBV7-9,TRBD1,TGTGCCAGCAGCTTGGACAGGGGTGCCGGGGAGCTGTTTTTT,CASSLDRGAGELFF
NA,TRBJ2-5,TRBV7-9,TRBD1,TGTGCCAGCAGCGCCCAGACAGGGGTAGAGACCCAGTACTTC,CASSAQTGVETQYF
NA,TRBJ1-6,TRBV4-3,TRBD1,TGCGCCAGCAGCCGAGGACAGGTTAAATCACCCCTCCACTTT,CASSRGQVKSPLHF
NA,TRBJ2-1,TRBV2,TRBD1,TGTGCCAGCAGTGGACAGGGTAGGAATGAGCAGTTCTTC,CASSGQGRNEQFF
NA,TRBJ2-7,TRBV7-2,TRBD1,TGTGCCAGCAGCCTGGCCGGGACAGGGGAGAGCAACGAGCAGTACTTC,CASSLAGTGESNEQYF
NA,TRBJ1-1,TRBV7-9,NA,TGTGCCAGCAGCTCTCGTGCAGGATTGGGCACTGAAGCTTTCTTT,CASSSRAGLGTEAFF
NA,TRBJ2-7,TRBV19,TRBD1,TGTGCCAGTAGTAGGGCCGGGACAGGGCATTCCGGCTCCTACGAGCAGTACTTC,CASSRAGTGHSGSYEQYF